The 4 T cell receptor beta chains given below trace back to one sample, sequenced in a study of T cell responses to AZD1222 COVID-19 vaccine. The repertoire was sequenced with immunoSEQ multiplex PCR; TCRdb's copy has only in-frame clones and lacks some. The repertoire has roughly 100,000 clones, around 87% of them found once; the top ten carry about 2.5%. The input for sequencing was peripheral blood, taken on day 0 of AZD1222 vaccination. The receptors derive from an adult in good health.

As concerns this clone: The same CDR3 also results from other DNA sequences found in this sample. The chain carries TRBV6-5 and TRBJ2-7; 10 nucleotides line up with TRBD2. The CDR3 extends over 14 amino acids. Germline-derived CDR1 and CDR2 are MNHEY and SVGAGI. V was clipped by 5 bases and J by 5 bases; unmatched bases: 6. The CDR3 loop reads CASSRLAGVHEQYF. In DNA, the CDR3 is TGTGCCAGCAGTCGCCTAGCGGGGGTCCACGAGCAGTACTTC.

Here the CDR3 reads CASGLPLGGYEQYF. As DNA, the CDR3 is TGTGCTAGTGGTTTGCCCCTGGGAGGCTACGAGCAGTACTTC. V is TRBV12-5 and J is TRBJ2-7; D is possibly TRBD2 (6 bases). Germline loops: CDR1 LGHNT, CDR2 FRNRAP. The CDR3 is 14 residues long. V lost 2 bases and J 3 bases, leaving 11 bases between the germline ends.

The chain combines TRBV24-1 with TRBJ2-1; tentatively, D is TRBD2 (6 bases). V lost 4 bases to trimming and J lost 10 bases, with 13 bases between them. From germline, CDR1 is KGHDR and CDR2 SFDVKD. The CDR3 loop spans 13 amino acids. This CDR3 reads CATSDVLAREQFF. The CDR3 DNA reads as TGTGCCACCAGTGACGTCCTAGCGAGGGAGCAGTTCTTC.

The chain has TRBV6-1 and TRBJ1-5, with D unclear. Germline V CDR1 and CDR2: MNHNS, SASEGT. The CDR3 loop spans 14 amino acids. V was clipped by 1 base and J by 4 bases, with 8 bases between them. This CDR3 reads CASSEVWQNQPQHF. CDR3 nucleotide sequence: TGTGCCAGCAGTGAAGTTTGGCAGAATCAGCCCCAGCATTTT.